Listed below are T cell receptor beta chains from one sample, sequenced in a study of follicular helper T cells after annual influenza vaccination. Produced via immunoSEQ multiplex PCR; TCRdb's table is partial and in-frame only. This sample yields about 11,000 clones, of which 70% to 80% are seen a single time; about 0.87% belongs to the top ten. The sequencing here drew on CXCR5- memory CD4+ T cells sorted from blood, taken 6 weeks after influenza vaccination. The receptors stem from an adult who received the influenza vaccine. Both conserved end residues are part of each CDR3. D genes are given only for firm matches.

14 TRBJ1-2 TRBV19 TRBD1 CASTPQGTGFGYTF
12 TRBJ2-7 TRBV7-2 - CASSFEVGEQYF
12 TRBJ2-7 TRBV7-2 - CASSRDAYEQYF
18 TRBJ1-6 TRBV28 TRBD1 CASSLGGTGLGYNSPLHF
14 TRBJ2-7 TRBV9 - CASSVDGRSYEQYF
17 TRBJ2-7 TRBV19 TRBD1 CASSRTPTGLAQKLQYF
16 TRBJ1-2 TRBV4-2 TRBD1 CASSQEATGTPYGYTF
15 TRBJ1-2 TRBV4-2 - CASSQDLAGKYGYTF
14 TRBJ2-2 TRBV6-1 - CASSAGQFVGELFF
13 TRBJ1-6 TRBV5-1 - CASSFSANSPLHF
14 TRBJ2-1 TRBV6-6 - CASSYFSSYNEQFF
17 TRBJ2-3 TRBV7-9 TRBD1 CASSLTGTGGAADTQYF
14 TRBJ1-3 TRBV18 - CASSPYGAGNTIYF
16 TRBJ2-6 TRBV5-8 - CASILIGGPGANVLTF
13 TRBJ1-1 TRBV29-1 - CSVVGQSYTEAFF
14 TRBJ2-1 TRBV6-5 TRBD1 CASSRDSYGNEQFF
15 TRBJ2-7 TRBV6-5 - CASSSPGVSSYEQYF
14 TRBJ1-2 TRBV14 - CASSQRRTNYGYTF
19 TRBJ2-3 TRBV5-4 - CASSLVTVLSQHSTDTQYF
14 TRBJ2-7 TRBV6-1 TRBD1 CASRETGVAYEQYF
14 TRBJ1-1 TRBV6-5 - CASSYVGTGRQAFF
15 TRBJ2-1 TRBV7-9 - CASSQRGGSYNEQFF
15 TRBJ2-1 TRBV27 - CASSLMWGQVNEQFF
11 TRBJ1-1 TRBV7-2 - CASSPGGEAFF
14 TRBJ1-1 TRBV28 TRBD1 CASSSGQGLTEAFF
15 TRBJ2-3 TRBV18 - CATPPKEGGTDTQYF
13 TRBJ1-2 TRBV4-3 TRBD1 CASSQGTGRGYTF
13 TRBJ2-7 TRBV29-1 - CSVGVNFESEQYF
11 TRBJ2-3 TRBV6-6 - CASRRGDTQYF
16 TRBJ2-3 TRBV4-1 TRBD1 CASSLGTGTSTDTQYF
13 TRBJ1-2 TRBV5-4 TRBD1 CASSLQGADGYTF
15 TRBJ1-5 TRBV19 - CASSTPQGRVQPQHF
16 TRBJ1-6 TRBV13 TRBD1 CASSLEAGGYNSPLHF
18 TRBJ1-2 TRBV13 - CASSRTTLSSRDVDGYTF
17 TRBJ2-3 TRBV14 TRBD2 CASSQLPGGPSTDTQYF
18 TRBJ2-1 TRBV5-1 TRBD1 CASSLVQQGAFSNNEQFF
15 TRBJ2-1 TRBV5-1 - CASSLYGGSYNEQFF
13 - TRBV7-3 - CASSPRPSHEQYF
13 TRBJ2-7 TRBV11-2 - CASSLGVSYEQYF
16 TRBJ2-3 TRBV4-1 TRBD2 CASSTPLAMLADTQYF
14 TRBJ1-2 TRBV18 TRBD1 CASSPQGQGDGYTF
14 TRBJ2-1 TRBV11-3 - CASSLGVQGYEQFF
15 TRBJ2-5 TRBV4-1 TRBD2 CASSRPGGAAETQYF
13 TRBJ1-2 TRBV5-6 - CASSLYRSYGYTF
14 TRBJ2-4 TRBV2 - CASSAETGKNIQYF
14 TRBJ1-2 TRBV12-5 - CASGLVRGVYGYTF
12 TRBJ1-1 TRBV18 - CASSPTAIEAFF
18 TRBJ1-5 TRBV5-5 - CASSLSFQGVLVTQPQHF
12 TRBJ2-7 TRBV10-3 - CAISVKGNEQYF
14 TRBJ1-2 TRBV4-1 TRBD1 CASSQGQGGYGYTF
14 TRBJ1-2 TRBV9 - CASSVGGESYGYTF
16 TRBJ2-7 TRBV27 TRBD1 CASSRGGQGIGYEQYF
14 TRBJ2-7 TRBV7-8 TRBD1 CASSPQGNTYEQYF
16 TRBJ1-3 TRBV5-6 - CASSFADNLSGNTIYF